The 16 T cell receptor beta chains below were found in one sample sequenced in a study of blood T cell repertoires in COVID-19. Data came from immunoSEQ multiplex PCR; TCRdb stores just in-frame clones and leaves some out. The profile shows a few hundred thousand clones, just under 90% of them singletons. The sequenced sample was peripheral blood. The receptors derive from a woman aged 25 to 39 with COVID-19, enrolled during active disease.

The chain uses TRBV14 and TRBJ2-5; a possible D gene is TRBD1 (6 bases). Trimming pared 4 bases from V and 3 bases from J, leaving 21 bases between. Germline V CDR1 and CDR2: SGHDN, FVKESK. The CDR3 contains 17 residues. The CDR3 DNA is TGTGCCAGCAGCCCCTCTCGGGACACCCCCTGGGAAGAGACCCAGTACTTC. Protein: CASSPSRDTPWEETQYF.

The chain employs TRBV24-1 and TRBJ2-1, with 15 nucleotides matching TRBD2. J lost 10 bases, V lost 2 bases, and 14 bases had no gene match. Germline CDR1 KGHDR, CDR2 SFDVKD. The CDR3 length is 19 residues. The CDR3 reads CATSDSSGTSGGSWKEQFF. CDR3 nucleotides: TGTGCCACCAGTGATTCCTCCGGGACTAGCGGGGGGTCATGGAAGGAGCAGTTCTTC.

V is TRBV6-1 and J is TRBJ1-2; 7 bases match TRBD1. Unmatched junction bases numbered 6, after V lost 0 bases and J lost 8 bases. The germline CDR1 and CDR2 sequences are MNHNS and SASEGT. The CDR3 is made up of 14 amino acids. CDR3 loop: CASSEAKDRTGYTF. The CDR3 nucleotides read TGTGCCAGCAGTGAAGCTAAGGACAGGACCGGCTACACCTTC.

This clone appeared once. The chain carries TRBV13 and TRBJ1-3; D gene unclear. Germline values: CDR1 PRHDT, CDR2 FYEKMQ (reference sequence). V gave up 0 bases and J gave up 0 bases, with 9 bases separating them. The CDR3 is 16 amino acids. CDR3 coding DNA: TGTGCCAGCAGCTTAGGGCAGAAATCCTCTGGAAACACCATATATTTT. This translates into CASSLGQKSSGNTIYF.

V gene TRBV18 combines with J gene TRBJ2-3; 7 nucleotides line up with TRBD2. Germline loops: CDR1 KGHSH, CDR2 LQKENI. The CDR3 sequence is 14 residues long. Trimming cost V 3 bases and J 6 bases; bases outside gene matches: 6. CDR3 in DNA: TGTGCCAGCTCACCCCAGACTAGCAGGGATACGCAGTATTTT. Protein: CASSPQTSRDTQYF.

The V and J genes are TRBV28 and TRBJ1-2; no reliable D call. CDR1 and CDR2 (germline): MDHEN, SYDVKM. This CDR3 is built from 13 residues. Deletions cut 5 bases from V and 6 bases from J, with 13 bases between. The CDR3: CASSRSRRDGYTF. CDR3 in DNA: TGTGCCAGCAGTCGGTCCCGGCGGGATGGCTACACCTTC.

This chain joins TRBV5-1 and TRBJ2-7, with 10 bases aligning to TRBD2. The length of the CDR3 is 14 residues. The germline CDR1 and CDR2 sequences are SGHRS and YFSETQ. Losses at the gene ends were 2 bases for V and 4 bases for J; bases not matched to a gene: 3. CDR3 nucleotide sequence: TGCGCCAGCAGCTTTCTAGCGGGGGCGTACGAGCAGTACTTC. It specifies CASSFLAGAYEQYF.

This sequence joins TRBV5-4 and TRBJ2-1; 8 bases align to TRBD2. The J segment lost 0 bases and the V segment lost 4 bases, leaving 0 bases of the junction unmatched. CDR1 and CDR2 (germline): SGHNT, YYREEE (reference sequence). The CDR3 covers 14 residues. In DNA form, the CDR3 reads TGTGCCAGCAGCCGGGGGGGCTCCTACAATGAGCAGTTCTTC. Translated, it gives CASSRGGSYNEQFF.

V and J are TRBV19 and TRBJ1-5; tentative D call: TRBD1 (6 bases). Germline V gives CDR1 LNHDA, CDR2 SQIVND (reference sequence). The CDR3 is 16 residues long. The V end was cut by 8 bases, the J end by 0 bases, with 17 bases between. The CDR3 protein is CASQVTGTHSNQPQHF. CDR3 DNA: TGTGCCAGTCAAGTTACCGGGACACATAGCAATCAGCCCCAGCATTTT.

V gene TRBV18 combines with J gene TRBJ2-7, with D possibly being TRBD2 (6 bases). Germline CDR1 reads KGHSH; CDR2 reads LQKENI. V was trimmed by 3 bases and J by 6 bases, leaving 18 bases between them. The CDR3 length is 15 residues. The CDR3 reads CASSPTGELRLEQYF. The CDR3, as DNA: TGTGCCAGCTCACCGACGGGGGAGCTACGGCTCGAGCAGTACTTC.

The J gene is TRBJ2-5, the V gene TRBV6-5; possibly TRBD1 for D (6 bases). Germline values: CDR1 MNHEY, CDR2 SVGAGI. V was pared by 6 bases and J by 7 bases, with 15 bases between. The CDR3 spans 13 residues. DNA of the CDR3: TGTGCCAGCAGAACAGGGTCCCTCGGGACCCAGTACTTC. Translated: CASRTGSLGTQYF.

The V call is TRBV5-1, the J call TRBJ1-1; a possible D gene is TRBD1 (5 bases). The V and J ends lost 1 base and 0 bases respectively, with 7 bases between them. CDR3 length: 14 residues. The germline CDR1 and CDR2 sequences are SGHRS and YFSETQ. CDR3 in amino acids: CASSLQGMNTEAFF. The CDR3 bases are TGCGCCAGCAGCTTGCAGGGAATGAACACTGAAGCTTTCTTT.

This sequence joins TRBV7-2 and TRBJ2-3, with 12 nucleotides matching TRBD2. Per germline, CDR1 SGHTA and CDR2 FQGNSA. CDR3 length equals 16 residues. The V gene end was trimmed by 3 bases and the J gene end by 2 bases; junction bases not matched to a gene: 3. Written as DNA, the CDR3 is TGTGCCAGCAGCTTCAGACTAGCGGGGGTCACAGATACGCAGTATTTT. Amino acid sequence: CASSFRLAGVTDTQYF.

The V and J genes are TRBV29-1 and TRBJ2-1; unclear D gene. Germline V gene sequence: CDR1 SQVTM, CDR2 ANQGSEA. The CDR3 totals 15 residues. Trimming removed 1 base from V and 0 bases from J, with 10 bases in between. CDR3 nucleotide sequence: TGCAGCGTTGAAGTCCCCACAAGCTCCTACAATGAGCAGTTCTTC. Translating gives CSVEVPTSSYNEQFF.

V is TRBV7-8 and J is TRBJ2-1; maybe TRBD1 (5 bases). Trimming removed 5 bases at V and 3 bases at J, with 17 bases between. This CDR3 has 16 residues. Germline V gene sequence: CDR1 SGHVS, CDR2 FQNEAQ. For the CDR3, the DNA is TGTGCCAGCAGCATATACCAGGGTCTCTACTACAATGAGCAGTTCTTC. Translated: CASSIYQGLYYNEQFF.

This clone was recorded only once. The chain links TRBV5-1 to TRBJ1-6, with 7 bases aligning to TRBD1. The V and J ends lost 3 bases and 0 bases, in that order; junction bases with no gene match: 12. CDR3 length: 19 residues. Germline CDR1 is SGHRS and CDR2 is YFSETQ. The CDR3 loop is CASSSEGAGWSSYNSPLHF. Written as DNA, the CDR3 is TGCGCCAGCAGCTCGGAGGGGGCAGGCTGGAGCTCCTATAATTCACCCCTCCACTTT. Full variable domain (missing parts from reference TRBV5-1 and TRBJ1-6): KAGVTQTPRYLIKTRGQQVTLSCSPISGHRSVSWYQQTPGQGLQFLFEYFSETQRNKGNFPGRFSGRQFSNSRSEMNVSTLELGDSALYLCASSSEGAGWSSYNSPLHFGNGTRLTVT.